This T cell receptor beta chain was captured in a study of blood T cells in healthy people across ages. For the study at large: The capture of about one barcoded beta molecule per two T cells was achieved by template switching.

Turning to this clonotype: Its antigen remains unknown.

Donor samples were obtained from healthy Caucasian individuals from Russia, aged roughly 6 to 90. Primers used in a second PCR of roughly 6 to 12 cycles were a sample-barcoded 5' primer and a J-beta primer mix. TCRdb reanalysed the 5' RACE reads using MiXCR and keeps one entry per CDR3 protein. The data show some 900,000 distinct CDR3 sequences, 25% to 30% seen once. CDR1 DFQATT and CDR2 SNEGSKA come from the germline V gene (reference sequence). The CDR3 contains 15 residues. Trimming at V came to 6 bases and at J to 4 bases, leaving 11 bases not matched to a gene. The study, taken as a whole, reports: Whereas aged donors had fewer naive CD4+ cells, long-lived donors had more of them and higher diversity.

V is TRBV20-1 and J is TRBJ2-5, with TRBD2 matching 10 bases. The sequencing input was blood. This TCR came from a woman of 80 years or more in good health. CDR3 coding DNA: TGCAGTGCCTCACCACGAGCGGGGGGGAGAGAGACCCAGTACTTC. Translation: CSASPRAGGRETQYF.